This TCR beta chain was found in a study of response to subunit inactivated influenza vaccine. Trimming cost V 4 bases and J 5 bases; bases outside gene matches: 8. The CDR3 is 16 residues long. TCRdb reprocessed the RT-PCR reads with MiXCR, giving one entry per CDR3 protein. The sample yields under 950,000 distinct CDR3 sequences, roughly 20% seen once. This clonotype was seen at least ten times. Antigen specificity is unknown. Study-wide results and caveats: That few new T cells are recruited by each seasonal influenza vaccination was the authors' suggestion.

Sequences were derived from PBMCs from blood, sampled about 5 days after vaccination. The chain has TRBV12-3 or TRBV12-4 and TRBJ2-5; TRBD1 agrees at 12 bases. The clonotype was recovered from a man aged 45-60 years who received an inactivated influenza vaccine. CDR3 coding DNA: TGTGCCAGCAGTTCCTATGGGACAGGGGGCTGGGAGACCCAGTACTTC. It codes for CASSSYGTGGWETQYF.